This TCR beta chain was observed in a study of read filtering for tumor transcriptome and immune sequencing. V shed 8 bases and J shed 1 base, with 16 bases lying between them. The CDR3 extends over 15 amino acids. Germline CDR1 MNHEY, CDR2 SVGAGI. Molecular barcoded adaptors covering alpha/delta and beta/gamma chains were used on about 0.4 ug RNA. MiXCR was run by TCRdb on the reads, yielding one entry per CDR3 protein. In the table there are 85,000 or so distinct CDR3 sequences, 12% of which are singletons. A few counts support this clonotype. At the time of active disease, bone marrow was collected from every patient.

The rearrangement uses TRBV6-5 and TRBJ2-3, with D possibly matching TRBD2 (7 bases). The TCR comes from a donor aged 40 or over with multiple myeloma. Sequencing input: a population of CD138-negative cells sorted from bone marrow. The chain's CDR3 is CASRLEGGRTDTQYF. The CDR3 coding sequence is TGTGCCAGCCGCCTCGAGGGGGGGCGCACAGATACGCAGTATTTT.